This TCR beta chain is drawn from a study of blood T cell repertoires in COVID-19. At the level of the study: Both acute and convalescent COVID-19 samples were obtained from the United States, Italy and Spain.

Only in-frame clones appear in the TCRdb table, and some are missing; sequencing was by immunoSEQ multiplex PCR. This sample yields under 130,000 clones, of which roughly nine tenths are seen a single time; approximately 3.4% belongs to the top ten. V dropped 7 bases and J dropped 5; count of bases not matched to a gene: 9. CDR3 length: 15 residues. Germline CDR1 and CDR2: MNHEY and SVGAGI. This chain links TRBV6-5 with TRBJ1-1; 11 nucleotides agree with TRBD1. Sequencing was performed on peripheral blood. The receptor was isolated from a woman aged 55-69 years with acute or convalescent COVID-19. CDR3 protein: CASIYGTGGKTEAFF. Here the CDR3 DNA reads TGTGCCAGCATTTATGGGACAGGGGGGAAAACTGAAGCTTTCTTT.